One and the same sample provided the 5 T cell receptor beta chains below, sequenced in a study of shared clonotypes between healthy human individuals. Assay used: immunoSEQ multiplex PCR; TCRdb lists only in-frame clones, some missing. The table includes 2.5 million or so clones, about 92% detected once. The sample comprised naive CD4+ T cells sorted from blood. Subset here: CD45RA+ positively selected. The receptors originated from a man younger than 30 in good health.

The V and J genes are TRBV6-1 and TRBJ1-6; 9 bases match TRBD1. The germline V gene has CDR1 MNHNS and CDR2 SASEGT. The CDR3 sequence is 19 residues long. J was trimmed by 7 bases and V by 3 bases; bases with no gene match: 16. The CDR3 protein is CASSDPGTGFWQSNSPLHF. The DNA of the CDR3 is TGTGCCAGCAGTGACCCCGGGACAGGGTTCTGGCAAAGCAATTCACCCCTCCACTTT.

The V and J genes are TRBV5-1 and TRBJ2-7; D is possibly TRBD2 (6 bases). With 4 bases removed from V and 6 bases from J, the gap between germline ends came to 17 bases. The CDR3 sequence is 14 residues long. Germline CDR1 is SGHRS and CDR2 is YFSETQ. CDR3 loop: CASSPAGTPSEQYF. The CDR3 coding sequence is TGCGCCAGCAGCCCGGCGGGGACCCCGAGCGAGCAGTACTTC.

The CDR3 coding sequence is TGCGCCAGCAGCCCACAGGGTGGGCCCTACAATGAGCAGTTCTTC. As protein: CASSPQGGPYNEQFF. J is TRBJ2-1 and V is TRBV5-1, with D possibly being TRBD1 (6 bases). There are 15 residues in the CDR3. The V and J ends lost 4 bases and 2 bases respectively, with 13 bases between them. Looked up from germline, CDR1 is SGHRS and CDR2 is YFSETQ.

The CDR3 sequence is CASSMGQGAVIETQYF. CDR3 DNA sequence: TGTGCCAGTAGTATGGGGCAGGGGGCAGTGATAGAGACCCAGTACTTC. The chain combines TRBV19 with TRBJ2-5; TRBD1 matches at 8 bases. The germline V gene has CDR1 LNHDA and CDR2 SQIVND (reference sequence). There are 16 residues in the CDR3. V shed 3 bases, J shed 4 bases, and the junction held 10 bases outside the gene matches.

In DNA form, the CDR3 reads TGTGCCAGCAGCTTGGTTGGCAAGGTCCAAGAGACCCAGTACTTC. Translating it yields CASSLVGKVQETQYF. The chain employs TRBV7-8 and TRBJ2-5; no clear D gene. The CDR3 length is 15 residues. Trimming pared 3 bases from V and 1 base from J, leaving 12 bases between. Per the germline V gene, CDR1 is SGHVS and CDR2 is FQNEAQ.